This T cell receptor beta chain is drawn from a study of monozygotic twins with inflammatory bowel disease. Worth noting for this clonotype: What it recognizes is unknown.

TCRdb re-analyzed the 5' RACE reads; it lists each CDR3 protein once, without DNA. Its listing shows around 99,000 distinct CDR3 sequences. Whole blood without T cell sorting served as the source of isolated total RNA. Per germline, CDR1 SEHNR and CDR2 FQNEAQ (reference sequence). This CDR3 comprises 14 residues. Whole-study results and caveats: Any single strong signal or clonotype tied to IBD lacked support.

The sequenced sample consisted of blood. The genes are TRBV7-9 and TRBJ1-5; the TRBD1 assignment by TCRdb is unverifiable without DNA. This receptor was obtained from a human donor with ulcerative colitis or Crohn's disease, or a healthy co-twin of an affected twin (not recorded which). CDR3 sequence reads: CASQKQGDNQPQHF.